The clone carrying this TCR beta chain came up once. This sample was included in a study of blood T cell repertoires in COVID-19. About the research overall: T cells, B-cell-depleted T cells, or PBMCs provided the cDNA or gDNA that served as material.

The CDR3 sequence is 14 residues long. The germline V gene has CDR1 LGHNA and CDR2 YSLEER. Trimming shortened V by 5 bases and J by 2 bases, and 12 bases separated the two germline ends. Authors' methods: Estimates of nucleated cell counts were drawn from the amplification of reference gene primers. Sequenced by immunoSEQ multiplex PCR; TCRdb stores in-frame clones only, minus some. V and J calls and clone size come straight from that table; D and trimming were deduced from the DNA. Here the sample spans 350,000 or so clones, more than 70% being singletons. The sequence derives from a woman aged 25-40 years with COVID-19, enrolled during active disease. The chain joins TRBV4-3 to TRBJ1-2, with D possibly TRBD1 on 6 matching bases. The specimen was peripheral blood. The CDR3 nucleotides read TGCGCCAGCAGCGTCGCAAGGGGGAACTATGGCTACACCTTC. As protein: CASSVARGNYGYTF.